This T cell receptor beta chain was identified during a study of cytomegalovirus exposure and HLA in healthy donors. The primer mix had 60 Vbeta and 13 Jbeta primers. Method: immunoSEQ multiplex PCR; TCRdb's copy keeps in-frame clones and lacks some. The repertoire holds under 250,000 clones, with about 80% as singletons. Germline V gives CDR1 SGHRS, CDR2 YFSETQ. Trimming took off 0 bases at V and 4 bases at J, with 4 bases between the two ends. This CDR3 is 12 amino acids long. This receptor was identified in a man aged 40-49 years in good health and CMV-seropositive. V is TRBV5-1 and J is TRBJ1-2, with D unresolved. Specimen: PBMCs. The DNA of the CDR3 is TGCGCCAGCAGCTTGGACATCTATGGCTACACCTTC. This gives the protein CASSLDIYGYTF.